A selection of T cell receptor beta chains follows, all from one sample in a study of T cells in Graves' hyperthyroidism and ophthalmopathy. From the multiplex PCR reads, TCRdb called clonotypes with MiXCR, one entry per CDR3 protein. There are fewer than 900,000 distinct CDR3 sequences in the sample; 16% occur only once, and approximately 8% lies in the top ten. The sequencing input was blood. All receptors derive from a young man with Graves' hyperthyroidism. CDR3s include the opening cysteine and the closing phenylalanine or tryptophan. D genes are given only for firm matches. Clone size, where shown, is once, few, many, or a class for clones that have expanded.

V gene	J gene	clone size	D gene	CDR3 DNA	CDR3 protein
TRBV19	TRBJ2-2	NA	NA	TGTGCCAGTAGTATCATCGCGGACACCGGGGAGCTGTTTTTT	CASSIIADTGELFF
TRBV7-9	TRBJ2-7	many	NA	TGTGCCAGCAGCCGACAGTCAAGCTCCTACGAGCAGTACTTC	CASSRQSSSYEQYF
TRBV18	TRBJ2-2	many	TRBD1	TGTGCCAGCCAAGAACAGGGGACCGGGGAGCTGTTTTTT	CASQEQGTGELFF
TRBV7-2	TRBJ2-7	many	NA	TGTGCCAGCAGCTTAGCACCGACTGGCGAGCAGTACTTC	CASSLAPTGEQYF
TRBV20-1	TRBJ2-3	many	NA	TGCAGTGCTAGCCTCACCACAGATACGCAGTATTTT	CSASLTTDTQYF
TRBV27	TRBJ2-5	NA	NA	TGTGCCAGCAGTTCTGCGAAAGAGACCCAGTACTTC	CASSSAKETQYF
TRBV7-3	TRBJ1-1	many	NA	TGTGCCAGCAGCTTAACAATTGGCCGGGGAAGATTGATCACTGAAGCTTTCTTT	CASSLTIGRGRLITEAFF
TRBV20-1	TRBJ2-3	few	NA	TGCAGTGCTGCGGGGACAGTCCACACAGATACGCAGTATTTT	CSAAGTVHTDTQYF
TRBV28	TRBJ1-5	few	TRBD1	TGTGCCAGCAGTATACAGGGGGCACAGCCCCAGCATTTT	CASSIQGAQPQHF
TRBV6-1	TRBJ2-7	few	NA	TGTGCCAGCAGCGAACGGTCAGGGTCCTCCTACGAGCAGTACTTC	CASSERSGSSYEQYF
TRBV30	TRBJ1-2	many	NA	TGTGCCTGGAGTGTAGAAGGCAGCTTCTATGGCTACACCTTC	CAWSVEGSFYGYTF
TRBV6-2/TRBV6-3	TRBJ2-7	few	NA	TGTGCCAGCAGCCAACCGGGCGGGGTCGAGCAGTACTTC	CASSQPGGVEQYF
TRBV19	TRBJ2-1	once	NA	TGTGCCAGTCTATCGGGGGCTAGCGGAACCTACAATGAGCAGTTCTTC	CASLSGASGTYNEQFF
TRBV3-1	TRBJ2-7	few	NA	TGTGCCAGCAGCCCCGGGCCTCGCTACGAGCAGTACTTC	CASSPGPRYEQYF
TRBV10-3	TRBJ2-1	NA	NA	TGTGCCATCAGTGAGCGAAGTGGGGGGAATGAGCAGTTCTTC	CAISERSGGNEQFF
TRBV19	TRBJ1-1	NA	NA	TGTGCCAGTACCGGGAGGGTCGGGAGGAGAGGGACTGAAGCTTTCTTT	CASTGRVGRRGTEAFF
TRBV4-1	TRBJ2-7	many	TRBD2	TGTGCCAGCAGCTTAGTTAGCGGGAGTTCCTACGAGCAGTACTTC	CASSLVSGSSYEQYF
TRBV29-1	TRBJ1-2	NA	TRBD1	TGCAGCGTGTGGGGGACAGGGGCAGGCTACACCTTC	CSVWGTGAGYTF
TRBV12-3/TRBV12-4	TRBJ2-1	NA	TRBD1	TGTGCCAGCGGGACAGGGCGCGGGATTTACAATGAGCAGTTCTTC	CASGTGRGIYNEQFF
TRBV10-2	TRBJ2-5	once	TRBD2	TGCGCCAGCTTTTCGACTAGCGGGAGGCTGGAGACCCAGTACTTC	CASFSTSGRLETQYF
TRBV24-1	TRBJ2-1	few	NA	TGTGCCACCAGTGAACAGGGAACCTACAATGAGCAGTTCTTC	CATSEQGTYNEQFF
TRBV12-3/TRBV12-4	TRBJ2-3	many	NA	TGTGCCAGCAGTTTAAGGGTAACAGATACGCAGTATTTT	CASSLRVTDTQYF